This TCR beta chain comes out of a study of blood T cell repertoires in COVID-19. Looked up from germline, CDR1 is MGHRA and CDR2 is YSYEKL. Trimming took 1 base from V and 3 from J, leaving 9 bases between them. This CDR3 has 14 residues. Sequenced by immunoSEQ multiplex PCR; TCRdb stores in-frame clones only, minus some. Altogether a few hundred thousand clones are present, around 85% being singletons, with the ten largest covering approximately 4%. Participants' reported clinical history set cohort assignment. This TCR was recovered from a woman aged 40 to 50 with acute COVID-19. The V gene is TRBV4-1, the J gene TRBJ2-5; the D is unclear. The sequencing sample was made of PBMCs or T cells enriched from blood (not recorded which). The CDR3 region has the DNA TGCGCCAGCAGCCAAGGGGCAGCTGAAGAGACCCAGTACTTC. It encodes CASSQGAAEETQYF.